The clone carrying this TCR beta chain was counted many times. These data originate in a study of neurological immune-mediated disorders. CDR3 length: 16 amino acids. CDR1 and CDR2 from the germline V gene are SGHRS and YFSETQ. Trimming removed 0 bases at V and 5 bases at J, with 14 bases between. The time point is: longitudinal time-point 1 (baseline). Every sequencing run returned over 170 million TCR-beta sequences, which were derived from 15-18 subjects. In TCRdb, the 5' RACE reads were re-called with MiXCR into one record per CDR3 protein. This table has some 54,000 distinct CDR3 sequences, roughly a tenth appearing once.

Sequenced: PBMCs. The chain combines TRBV5-1 with TRBJ1-4, with no clear D. The clonotype comes from a male donor with HTLV-1-associated myelopathy (HAM/TSP). CDR3 in amino acids: CASSLEGSQVNEKLFF. The CDR3 DNA is TGCGCCAGCAGCTTGGAGGGCAGCCAGGTGAATGAAAAACTGTTTTTT.